This TCR beta chain emerged from a study of cytomegalovirus exposure and HLA in healthy donors. The wider study: Out of 398 genotyped donors, about 84% belonged to the Caucasian-associated ancestry cluster.

Germline values: CDR1 LGHNA, CDR2 YSLEER. Trimming pared 3 bases from V and 0 bases from J, leaving 7 bases between. The CDR3 is 14 residues long. Whether this donor was CMV seropositive was not recorded. Concerning this clone: The antigen is unknown.

Primers: 60 Vbeta forward and 13 Jbeta reverse. TCRdb keeps only in-frame clones here, not all; method: immunoSEQ multiplex PCR. This sample carries under 200,000 clones, around 85% of them seen once, and the ten largest clones take around 2%. Study-wide points: Around 160 TCR beta chains were listed as cytomegalovirus-associated. Presence/absence analyses assumed roughly uniform sequencing depth across donors, which may not hold.

The chain carries TRBV4-3 and TRBJ2-3, with D unclear. The TCR comes from a human donor in good health. The sequenced sample consisted of PBMCs. The CDR3 DNA reads as TGCGCCAGCAGCCACGGAGCTAGCACAGATACGCAGTATTTT. Translated, it gives CASSHGASTDTQYF.